The 28 T cell receptor beta chains presented below share a single source sample, sequenced in a study of cytomegalovirus exposure and HLA in healthy donors. Only in-frame clones appear in the TCRdb table, and some are missing; sequencing was by immunoSEQ multiplex PCR. The sample includes 110,000 or so clones, about 84% of them seen just once. Specimen: PBMCs. The receptors were gathered from a young man in good health and CMV-seronegative.

The chain recombines TRBV11-2 with TRBJ2-5; TRBD2 matches 11 bases. The CDR3 has 18 residues. J was trimmed by 0 bases and V by 2 bases; bases with no gene match: 8. Germline CDR1 is SGHAT and CDR2 is FQNNGV. CDR3 DNA sequence: TGTGCCAGCAGCTTAAGGCCCTTAGCGGGAGGGTACCAAGAGACCCAGTACTTC. Residues: CASSLRPLAGGYQETQYF.

The V gene is TRBV5-6, the J gene TRBJ1-4; D not resolved. V lost 4 bases to trimming and J lost 6 bases, with 16 bases between them. The CDR3 is 15 amino acids. Germline V gene data show CDR1 as SGHDT and CDR2 as YYEEEE. CDR3 bases: TGTGCCAGCAGCCCTCGCGAACAGATCTATGAAAAACTGTTTTTT. As protein: CASSPREQIYEKLFF. The variable domain in full, completed from reference TRBV5-6 and TRBJ1-4, reads DAGVTQSPTHLIKTRGQQVTLRCSPKSGHDTVSWYQQALGQGPQFIFQYYEEEERQRGNFPDRFSGHQFPNYSSELNVNALLLGDSALYLCASSPREQIYEKLFFGSGTQLSVL.

This clone was seen only once. The rearrangement links TRBV6-5 to TRBJ1-2; TRBD1 aligns across 7 bases. V was clipped by 5 bases and J by 6 bases; unmatched bases: 3. The CDR3 is 12 amino acids. In germline, CDR1 is MNHEY, CDR2 SVGAGI. Written as DNA, the CDR3 is TGTGCCAGCAGTGAGACAGGGAATGGCTACACCTTC. Protein: CASSETGNGYTF.

The CDR3 region has the DNA TGTGCCAGCAGTCGATTAGGGCGGGGGGACCACGAGCAGTACTTC. Amino acids: CASSRLGRGDHEQYF. The chain recombines TRBV6-5 with TRBJ2-7; 8 positions match TRBD2. V was pared by 5 bases and J by 5 bases, with 11 bases of the junction left unmatched. The CDR3 runs to 15 residues. The germline gives CDR1 MNHEY, CDR2 SVGAGI.

In DNA, the CDR3 is TGTGCCATCAGCTACGCAGGAGGGGAGACCCAGTACTTC. It codes for CAISYAGGETQYF. This chain links TRBV10-3 with TRBJ2-5; perhaps TRBD2 as D (6 bases). Germline loops: CDR1 ENHRY, CDR2 SYGVKD. V was pared by 6 bases and J by 5 bases, with 13 bases between. This CDR3 contains 13 residues.

The gene calls are TRBV28 and TRBJ1-1, with unresolved D. V lost 10 bases and J lost 7, with 13 bases in between. The CDR3 loop spans 11 amino acids. The germline gives CDR1 MDHEN, CDR2 SYDVKM. Here the CDR3 DNA reads TGTGCCACGTCCCGGGATTTTGAAGCTTTCTTT. Protein: CATSRDFEAFF.

This chain connects TRBV7-2 to TRBJ2-7; TRBD1 matches 7 bases. CDR3 length: 14 residues. Germline V lookup: CDR1 SGHTA, CDR2 FQGNSA. Losses at the gene ends were 1 base for V and 5 bases for J; bases not matched to a gene: 5. The CDR3 region is CASSLGQGVNEQYF. The DNA of the CDR3 is TGTGCCAGCAGCTTAGGACAGGGTGTCAACGAGCAGTACTTC.

This clone was observed a handful of times. The J gene is TRBJ1-1, the V gene TRBV5-1; 9 positions match TRBD1. CDR1 SGHRS and CDR2 YFSETQ come from the germline V gene. V lost 4 bases and J lost 0; bases outside the gene matches: 7. The CDR3 has 16 residues. CDR3 DNA sequence: TGCGCCAGCAGCCCGGGGGACAGGGCTATGAACACTGAAGCTTTCTTT. It codes for CASSPGDRAMNTEAFF. The full variable domain, rest sourced from reference TRBV5-1 and TRBJ1-1, is KAGVTQTPRYLIKTRGQQVTLSCSPISGHRSVSWYQQTPGQGLQFLFEYFSETQRNKGNFPGRFSGRQFSNSRSEMNVSTLELGDSALYLCASSPGDRAMNTEAFFGQGTRLTVV.

This sequence joins TRBV2 and TRBJ1-4; 10 nucleotides line up with TRBD1. Looked up from germline, CDR1 is SNHLY and CDR2 is FYNNEI. The CDR3 extends over 17 amino acids. The V gene end was trimmed by 5 bases and the J gene end by 0 bases; junction bases not matched to a gene: 6. The CDR3 DNA follows: TGTGCCAGCAGTCCCGGGACAGGGGTCGCAACTAATGAAAAACTGTTTTTT. Translated: CASSPGTGVATNEKLFF.

The genes are TRBV18 and TRBJ1-3; D uncertain. V was shortened by 6 bases and J by 0 bases, with 9 bases between the two germline ends. The germline gives CDR1 KGHSH, CDR2 LQKENI. The CDR3 runs 14 residues. The CDR3 protein is CASSHGDSGNTIYF. CDR3 coding DNA: TGTGCCAGCTCCCACGGTGACTCTGGAAACACCATATATTTT.

The V call is TRBV6-1, the J call TRBJ1-1; D uncertain. Germline values: CDR1 MNHNS, CDR2 SASEGT. Trimming left V 3 bases short and J 7 bases short, with 9 bases between. The CDR3 loop spans 12 amino acids. The CDR3 nucleotides are TGTGCCAGCAGTGAGCGGGGTTTTGAAGCTTTCTTT. Translated, it gives CASSERGFEAFF.

The J gene is TRBJ1-1, the V gene TRBV29-1; the D gene is possibly TRBD1 (5 bases). Trimming pared 8 bases from V and 1 base from J, leaving 14 bases between. In germline, CDR1 is SQVTM, CDR2 ANQGSEA. The CDR3 totals 13 residues. The CDR3 nucleotides read TGCAGCTCGAAGACAGCAAGGAACACTGAAGCTTTCTTT. This translates into CSSKTARNTEAFF.

Ten or more counts support this clone. The chain uses TRBV19 and TRBJ2-1; 9 bases fit TRBD1. Germline lookup yields CDR1 LNHDA and CDR2 SQIVND (reference sequence). The CDR3 sequence is 14 residues long. The V segment lost 7 bases and the J segment 7 bases; nucleotides outside the gene matches: 8. Written as DNA, the CDR3 is TGTGCCAGTAAGCCCGGGACAGGGACAAATGAGCAGTTCTTC. Protein sequence: CASKPGTGTNEQFF.

The gene calls are TRBV30 and TRBJ1-6; maybe TRBD1 (5 bases). Deletions cut 3 bases from V and 14 bases from J, with 17 bases between. Germline CDR1 is GTSNPN and CDR2 is SVGIG (reference sequence). The CDR3 contains 13 residues. The CDR3 bases are TGTGCCTGGAGCGAGGGACTCATGGTAGCCCTCCACTTT. Amino acids: CAWSEGLMVALHF.

The chain employs TRBV6-1 and TRBJ2-5; 8 bases are shared with TRBD1. This CDR3 has 15 residues. Losses at the gene ends were 2 bases for V and 7 bases for J; bases not matched to a gene: 9. Germline V lookup: CDR1 MNHNS, CDR2 SASEGT. CDR3 bases: TGTGCCAGCAGTGAATCGACAGGGGCGTATGCGACCCAGTACTTC. Translation: CASSESTGAYATQYF.

V and J are TRBV6-1 and TRBJ2-2; 7 bases match TRBD1. Per germline, CDR1 MNHNS and CDR2 SASEGT. V was clipped by 0 bases and J by 5 bases; unmatched bases: 3. The CDR3 loop spans 15 amino acids. The CDR3 nucleotides read TGTGCCAGCAGTGAAGCAAGGGGGCGGACCGGGGAGCTGTTTTTT. Translating gives CASSEARGRTGELFF.

V is TRBV30 and J is TRBJ1-2; perhaps TRBD1 as D (5 bases). Trimming shortened V by 0 bases and J by 4 bases, and 15 bases separated the two germline ends. Germline V lookup: CDR1 GTSNPN, CDR2 SVGIG (reference sequence). The CDR3 runs to 15 residues. The CDR3 DNA reads TGTGCCTGGAGTGTACGGGCTGGGGCCGCCTATGGCTACACCTTC. Protein product: CAWSVRAGAAYGYTF.

This chain connects TRBV9 to TRBJ2-3; 11 positions agree with TRBD2. The V gene's germline CDR1 is SGDLS and CDR2 YYNGEE. The CDR3 has 18 residues. The V gene end was trimmed by 3 bases and the J gene end by 0 bases; junction bases not matched to a gene: 9. CDR3: CASSAGPWTSGSTDTQYF. The CDR3 bases are TGTGCCAGCAGCGCCGGACCCTGGACTAGCGGGAGCACAGATACGCAGTATTTT.

This rearrangement joins TRBV5-1 to TRBJ1-2, with 8 positions matching TRBD1. Per germline, CDR1 SGHRS and CDR2 YFSETQ. Unmatched junction bases numbered 17, after V lost 2 bases and J lost 5 bases. The CDR3 length is 18 residues. In DNA form, the CDR3 reads TGCGCCAGCAGCTTCCAGGGGGCGCCCACCCCCTCGGATTATGGCTACACCTTC. It is translated as CASSFQGAPTPSDYGYTF. Full variable domain (rest looked up from reference TRBV5-1 and TRBJ1-2): KAGVTQTPRYLIKTRGQQVTLSCSPISGHRSVSWYQQTPGQGLQFLFEYFSETQRNKGNFPGRFSGRQFSNSRSEMNVSTLELGDSALYLCASSFQGAPTPSDYGYTFGSGTRLTVV.

The chain carries TRBV25-1 and TRBJ1-2; TRBD1 matches 8 bases. V lost 2 bases to trimming and J lost 7 bases; unmatched junction nucleotides: 12. The CDR3 extends over 16 amino acids. CDR1 and CDR2 (germline): MGHDK, SYGVNS. CDR3 in amino acids: CASSENTMDRAAGYTF. DNA for the CDR3: TGTGCCAGCAGTGAAAATACAATGGACAGGGCGGCTGGCTACACCTTC.

V usage is TRBV7-9 and J usage is TRBJ2-3, with 8 bases identical to TRBD1. Trimming at V came to 5 bases and at J to 2 bases, leaving 6 bases not matched to a gene. CDR3 length: 15 amino acids. In germline, CDR1 is SEHNR, CDR2 FQNEAQ (reference sequence). The CDR3 sequence is CASSPTGGTTDTQYF. For the CDR3, the DNA is TGTGCCAGCAGCCCTACAGGGGGTACCACAGATACGCAGTATTTT.

CDR3 protein: CASNPTGGRMNTEAFF. The CDR3 region has the DNA TGTGCCAGTAACCCGACAGGGGGCCGGATGAACACTGAAGCTTTCTTT. This rearrangement joins TRBV19 to TRBJ1-1; TRBD1 aligns across 10 bases. The V segment lost 7 bases and the J segment 0 bases; nucleotides outside the gene matches: 8. The CDR3 is made up of 16 amino acids. Germline CDR1 reads LNHDA; CDR2 reads SQIVND (reference sequence).

This clone was seen only once. The V and J genes are TRBV7-6 and TRBJ1-1; tentative D call: TRBD1 (5 bases). Germline-derived CDR1 and CDR2 are SGHVS and FNYEAQ. The CDR3 length is 11 residues. The V end was cut by 5 bases, the J end by 11 bases, with 12 bases between. The CDR3, as DNA: TGTGCCAGCAGCCTTGACAGATGGGCTTTCTTT. Translation: CASSLDRWAFF.

CDR3 loop: CAWSVLAGGTNEQFF. For the CDR3, the DNA is TGTGCCTGGAGTGTACTAGCGGGAGGCACCAATGAGCAGTTCTTC. The chain uses TRBV30 and TRBJ2-1; 12 bases are a match to TRBD2. In germline, CDR1 is GTSNPN, CDR2 SVGIG (reference sequence). The CDR3 covers 15 residues. With V trimmed by 0 bases and J by 6 bases, 3 bases remained unmatched.

As DNA, the CDR3 is TGTGCCAGCAGCCCCGCTAGCGGTTACGAGCAGTACTTC. It codes for CASSPASGYEQYF. The chain employs TRBV6-5 and TRBJ2-7, with 7 bases matching TRBD2. Germline CDR1 MNHEY, CDR2 SVGAGI. V lost 6 bases, J lost 4 bases, and 6 bases stayed unmatched. The CDR3 extends over 13 amino acids.

The chain uses TRBV5-1 and TRBJ2-2, with D possibly TRBD1 on 5 matching bases. Germline lookup yields CDR1 SGHRS and CDR2 YFSETQ. This CDR3 contains 14 residues. With 5 bases removed from V and 2 bases from J, the gap between germline ends came to 10 bases. This CDR3 is CASSQGPNTGELFF. DNA for the CDR3: TGCGCCAGCAGTCAGGGCCCCAACACCGGGGAGCTGTTTTTT.

This chain joins TRBV11-1 and TRBJ2-7, with TRBD1 matching over 8 bases. The germline V gene encodes CDR1 SGHAT and CDR2 FQDESV (reference sequence). The CDR3 runs 12 residues. The V segment lost 5 bases and the J segment 6 bases; nucleotides outside the gene matches: 3. The CDR3 spells CASSRTGTEQYF. CDR3 DNA: TGTGCCAGCAGCAGGACAGGGACCGAGCAGTACTTC.

This clone was found once. In DNA form, the CDR3 reads TGTGCCAGCAGCTTGGGTGGGACAGGGGCCTATGGCTACACCTTC. It codes for CASSLGGTGAYGYTF. The chain combines TRBV5-8 with TRBJ1-2; the match to TRBD1 covers 10 bases. The CDR3 totals 15 residues. CDR1 is SGHTS and CDR2 is YDEGEE in the germline V gene. J lost 4 bases, V lost 0 bases, and 3 bases had no gene match.